The clone carrying this T cell receptor (beta chain) has a single count. Its antigen is as yet unknown. Both TCR beta VDJ combination and CDR3 sequence profiling were carried out. Genomic DNA was the template for this profiling. TCRdb redid the calling of the reads with MiXCR, one entry per CDR3 protein. The repertoire holds under 200,000 distinct CDR3 sequences, with 45% to 50% as singletons. This CDR3 has 15 residues. V dropped 3 bases and J dropped 8; count of bases not matched to a gene: 9. Germline CDR1 LNHDA, CDR2 SQIVND (reference sequence). Whoever was chosen for sequencing had shown CD8+CD57+ cell expansion by flow cytometry. This entry is derived from a study of CD8+CD57+ T cells in acquired aplastic anemia. At the level of the study: DNA from sorted CD4+ and CD8+ cells averaged approximately 3.5 ug. Findings and caveats of the study: The CD8+ Simpson's diversity of patients and controls was not significantly different. Around 29 CD8+ CDR3 sequences were shared between patients and controls.

This TCR was sampled from a human donor with aplastic anemia. The chain joins TRBV19 to TRBJ1-4, with 7 bases that match TRBD1. The sample consisted of sorted CD4+, CD8+, or CD8+CD57+ T cells (not recorded which) from PBMCs. CDR3 residues: CASSIRGQALEKLFF. CDR3 nucleotides: TGTGCCAGTAGTATCCGAGGACAGGCATTGGAAAAACTGTTTTTT.